This T cell receptor (beta chain) was obtained from a study of T cells in Graves' hyperthyroidism and ophthalmopathy. At the level of the study: Peripheral blood was secured at the point of initial diagnosis, before any treatment. General study points: The blood repertoire included most of the expanded thyroid clonotypes above 0.001.

Amplification yielded TCR beta CDR3 regions, with RNA transcripts as the source. An initial round of RT-PCR targeting the TCR CDR3 relied on the HTBI primer set. TCRdb called the multiplex PCR reads again in MiXCR, with one record for every CDR3 protein. The repertoire holds over 500,000 distinct CDR3 sequences, with about 16% as singletons. The CDR3 consists of 13 residues. Germline V gene data show CDR1 as DFQATT and CDR2 as SNEGSKA (reference sequence). The germline V and J ends were trimmed by 6 bases and 11 bases, with 19 bases remaining between them. Of note for this clonotype: No antigen is known for it.

The sequence was obtained from a woman in her twenties or thirties with Graves' ophthalmopathy. The V and J genes are TRBV20-1 and TRBJ1-4; D not certain. The sequenced sample was blood. The CDR3 here is CSAPEGSAGKLFF. The CDR3 DNA reads TGCAGTGCGCCCGAGGGATCCGCCGGGAAACTGTTTTTT.